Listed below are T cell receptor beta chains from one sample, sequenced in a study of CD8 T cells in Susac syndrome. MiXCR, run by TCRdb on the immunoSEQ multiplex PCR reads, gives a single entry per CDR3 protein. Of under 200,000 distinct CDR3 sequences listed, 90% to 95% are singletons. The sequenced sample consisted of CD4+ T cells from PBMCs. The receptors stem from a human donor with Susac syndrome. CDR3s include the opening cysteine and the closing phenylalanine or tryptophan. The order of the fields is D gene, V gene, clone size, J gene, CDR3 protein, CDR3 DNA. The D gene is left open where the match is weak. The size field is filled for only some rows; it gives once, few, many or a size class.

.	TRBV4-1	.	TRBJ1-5	CASSQGQDPNQPQHF	TGCGCCAGCAGCCAGGGCCAAGATCCCAATCAGCCCCAGCATTTT
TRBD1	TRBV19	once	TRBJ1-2	CASTHEDRVGGYTF	TGTGCCAGCACACACGAAGACAGGGTCGGGGGCTACACCTTC
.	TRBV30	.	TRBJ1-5	CAWSVSQVGQPQHF	TGTGCCTGGAGTGTCTCGCAGGTGGGTCAGCCCCAGCATTTT
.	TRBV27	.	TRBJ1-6	CASSPWQNSPLHF	TGTGCCAGCAGCCCGTGGCAGAATTCACCCCTCCACTTT
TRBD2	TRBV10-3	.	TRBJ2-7	CASTENSGSTYEQYF	TGTGCCTCAACCGAAAATAGCGGGAGCACCTACGAGCAGTACTTC
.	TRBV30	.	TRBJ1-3	CAGGGVSGNTIYF	TGTGCCGGAGGGGGTGTATCTGGAAACACCATATATTTT
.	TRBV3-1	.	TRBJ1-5	CASSQDRGFHQPQHF	TGTGCCAGCAGCCAAGATCGCGGTTTCCATCAGCCCCAGCATTTT
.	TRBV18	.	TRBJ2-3	CASSPETGSDTQYF	TGTGCCAGCTCACCAGAGACAGGTTCGGATACGCAGTATTTT
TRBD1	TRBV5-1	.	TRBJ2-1	CASSVGQGVNEQFF	TGCGCCAGCAGCGTCGGACAGGGGGTGAATGAGCAGTTCTTC
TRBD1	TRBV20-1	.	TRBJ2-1	CSARDSLDDEQFF	TGCAGTGCTCGGGACAGCCTGGACGATGAGCAGTTCTTC
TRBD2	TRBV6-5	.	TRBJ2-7	CASLKGGNSYEQYF	TGTGCCAGTTTGAAGGGAGGGAACTCCTACGAGCAGTACTTC
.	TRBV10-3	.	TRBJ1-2	CAISGGAQNYGYTF	TGTGCCATCAGTGGTGGGGCACAGAACTATGGCTACACCTTC
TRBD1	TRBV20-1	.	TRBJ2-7	CSATPGQKIYEQYF	TGCAGTGCTACCCCGGGACAGAAGATCTACGAGCAGTACTTC
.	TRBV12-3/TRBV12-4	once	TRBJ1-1	CASTPLSQNTEAFF	TGTGCCAGCACCCCATTAAGCCAGAACACTGAAGCTTTCTTT
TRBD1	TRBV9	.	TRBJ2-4	CASSSRGRGGKNIQYF	TGTGCCAGCAGCTCTAGGGGGCGTGGGGGCAAAAACATTCAGTACTTC
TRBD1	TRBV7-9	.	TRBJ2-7	CASSTNIEGAEQYF	TGTGCCAGCAGCACCAATATTGAGGGGGCCGAGCAGTACTTC
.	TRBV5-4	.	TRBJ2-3	CASSRREGDTQYF	TGTGCCAGCAGCCGAAGAGAGGGAGATACGCAGTATTTT
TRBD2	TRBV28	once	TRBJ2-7	CARRSGSWDEQYF	TGTGCCAGACGTAGCGGGAGCTGGGACGAGCAGTACTTC
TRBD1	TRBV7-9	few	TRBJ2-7	CASSLGGQSSYEQYF	TGTGCCAGCAGCCTTGGGGGACAGAGCTCCTACGAGCAGTACTTC
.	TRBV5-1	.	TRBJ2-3	CASSLALGGDTQYF	TGCGCCAGCAGCTTGGCCCTGGGGGGAGATACGCAGTATTTT
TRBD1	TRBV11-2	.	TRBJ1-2	CASSSGQGMIGYTF	TGTGCCAGCAGCTCGGGACAGGGAATGATTGGCTACACCTTC
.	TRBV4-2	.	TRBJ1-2	CASSQGTRQQSYGYTF	TGTGCCAGCAGCCAAGGTACAAGACAGCAAAGCTATGGCTACACCTTC
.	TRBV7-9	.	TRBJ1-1	CASNSQAGAAEAFF	TGTGCCAGCAACTCTCAAGCCGGGGCAGCTGAAGCTTTCTTT
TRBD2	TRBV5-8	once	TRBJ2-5	CASSLGTSGGEETQYF	TGTGCCAGCAGCCTAGGGACTAGCGGGGGCGAAGAGACCCAGTACTTC
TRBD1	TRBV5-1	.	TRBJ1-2	CASTHRVGGASYGYTF	TGCGCCAGCACCCACCGAGTAGGGGGCGCATCCTATGGCTACACCTTC
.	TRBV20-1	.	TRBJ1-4	CSAQGGPEKLFF	TGCAGTGCCCAGGGAGGGCCTGAAAAACTGTTTTTT
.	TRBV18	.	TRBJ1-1	CASSPPSRDTEAFF	TGTGCCAGCTCACCACCTTCCAGGGACACTGAAGCTTTCTTT